Described below is a single TCR beta chain sequence and its context. Assay: immunoSEQ multiplex PCR; the TCRdb copy retains only in-frame clones and omits some. Of 150,000 to 200,000 clones in the sample, more than 70% were seen once. The data stem from a study of blood T cell repertoires in COVID-19. Across the whole study: T cells, B-cell-depleted T cells, or PBMCs provided the cDNA or gDNA that served as material.

The CDR3 covers 14 residues. The germline V and J ends were trimmed by 2 bases and 2 bases, with 10 bases remaining between them. Germline lookup yields CDR1 MNHEY and CDR2 SVGAGI. The chain uses TRBV6-5 and TRBJ2-7; a weak D match, TRBD2 (6 bases). The origin of this receptor is a man aged 35 to 55 who had recovered from COVID-19. The material sequenced was PBMCs or T cells enriched from blood (not recorded which). The CDR3 region has the DNA TGTGCCAGCAGTTACGGCGGACTACCCTACGAGCAGTACTTC. It codes for CASSYGGLPYEQYF.